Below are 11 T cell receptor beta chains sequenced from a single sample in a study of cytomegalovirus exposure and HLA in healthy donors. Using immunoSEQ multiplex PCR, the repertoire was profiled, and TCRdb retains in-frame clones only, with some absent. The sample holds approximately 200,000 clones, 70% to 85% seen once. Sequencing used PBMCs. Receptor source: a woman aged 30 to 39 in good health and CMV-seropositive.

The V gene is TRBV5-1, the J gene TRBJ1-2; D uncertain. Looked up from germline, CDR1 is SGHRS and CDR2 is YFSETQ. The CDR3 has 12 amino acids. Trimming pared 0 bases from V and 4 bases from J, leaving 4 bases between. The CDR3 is CASSLGIYGYTF. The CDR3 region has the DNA TGCGCCAGCAGCTTGGGTATCTATGGCTACACCTTC.

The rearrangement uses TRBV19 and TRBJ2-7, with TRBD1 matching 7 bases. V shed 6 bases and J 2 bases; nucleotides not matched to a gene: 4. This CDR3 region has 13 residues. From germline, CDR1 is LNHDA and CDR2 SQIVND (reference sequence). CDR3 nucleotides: TGTGCCAGTAGCTCCGGGACAGCCTACGAGCAGTACTTC. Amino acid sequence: CASSSGTAYEQYF.

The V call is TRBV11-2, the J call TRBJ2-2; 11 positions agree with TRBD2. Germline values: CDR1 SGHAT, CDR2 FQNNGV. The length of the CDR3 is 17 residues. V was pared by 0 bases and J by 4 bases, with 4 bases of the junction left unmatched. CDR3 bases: TGTGCCAGCAGCTTAGATCACCTAGCGGGAGGCACCGGGGAGCTGTTTTTT. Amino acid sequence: CASSLDHLAGGTGELFF.

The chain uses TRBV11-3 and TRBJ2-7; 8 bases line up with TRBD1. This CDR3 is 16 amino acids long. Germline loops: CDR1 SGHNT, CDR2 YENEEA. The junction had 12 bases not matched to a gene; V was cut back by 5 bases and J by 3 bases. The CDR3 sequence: CASSPGTGRNRYEQYF. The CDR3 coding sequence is TGTGCCAGCAGCCCGGGGACAGGACGGAATCGCTACGAGCAGTACTTC. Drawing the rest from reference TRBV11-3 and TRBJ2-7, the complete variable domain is EAGVVQSPRYKIIEKKQPVAFWCNPISGHNTLYWYLQNLGQGPELLIRYENEEAVDDSQLPKDRFSAERLKGVDSTLKIQPAELGDSAVYLCASSPGTGRNRYEQYFGPGTRLTVT.

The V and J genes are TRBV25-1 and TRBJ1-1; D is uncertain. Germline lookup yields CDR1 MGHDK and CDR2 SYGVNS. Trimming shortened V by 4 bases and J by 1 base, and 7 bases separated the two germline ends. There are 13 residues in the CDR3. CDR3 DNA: TGTGCCAGCAGTGTAAGCGGGAACACTGAAGCTTTCTTT. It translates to CASSVSGNTEAFF.

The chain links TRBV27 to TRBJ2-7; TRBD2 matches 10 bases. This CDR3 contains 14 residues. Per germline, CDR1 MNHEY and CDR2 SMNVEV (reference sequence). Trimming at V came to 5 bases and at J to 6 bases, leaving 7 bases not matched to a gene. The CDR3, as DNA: TGTGCCAGCAGTGACCTAGCGGGAGTGACCGAGCAGTACTTC. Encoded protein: CASSDLAGVTEQYF.

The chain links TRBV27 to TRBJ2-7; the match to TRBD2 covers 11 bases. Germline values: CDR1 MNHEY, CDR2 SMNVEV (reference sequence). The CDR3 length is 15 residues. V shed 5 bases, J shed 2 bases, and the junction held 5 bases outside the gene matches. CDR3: CASSITSGSTYEQYF. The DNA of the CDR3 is TGTGCCAGCAGTATCACTAGCGGGAGTACCTACGAGCAGTACTTC.

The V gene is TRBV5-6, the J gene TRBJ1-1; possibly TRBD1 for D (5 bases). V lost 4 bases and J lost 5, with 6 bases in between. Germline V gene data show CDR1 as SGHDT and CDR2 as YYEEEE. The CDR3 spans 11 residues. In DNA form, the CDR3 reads TGTGCCAGCAGCAGGGGAACTGAAGCTTTCTTT. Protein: CASSRGTEAFF.

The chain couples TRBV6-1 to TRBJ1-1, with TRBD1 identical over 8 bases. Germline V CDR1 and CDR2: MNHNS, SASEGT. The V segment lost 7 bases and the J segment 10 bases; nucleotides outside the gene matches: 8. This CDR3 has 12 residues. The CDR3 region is CASIRTGSGAFF. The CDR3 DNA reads TGTGCCAGCATAAGGACAGGGAGTGGAGCTTTCTTT.

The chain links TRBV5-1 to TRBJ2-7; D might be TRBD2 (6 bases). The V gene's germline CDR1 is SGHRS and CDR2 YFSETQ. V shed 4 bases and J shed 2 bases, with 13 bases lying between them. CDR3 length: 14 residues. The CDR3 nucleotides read TGCGCCAGCAGCCCCCATCGGGGGACCTACGAGCAGTACTTC. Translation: CASSPHRGTYEQYF.

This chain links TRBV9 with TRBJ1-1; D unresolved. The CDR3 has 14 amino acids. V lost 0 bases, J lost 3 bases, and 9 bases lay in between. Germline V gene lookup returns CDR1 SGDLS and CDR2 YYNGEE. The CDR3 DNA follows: TGTGCCAGCAGCGTAGCCCCAGGCTACACTGAAGCTTTCTTT. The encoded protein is CASSVAPGYTEAFF.